These 15 T cell receptor beta chains were sequenced from one sample in a study of shared clonotypes between healthy human individuals. The naive CD8 fraction comprised CD45RO-negative cells positively selected for CCR7 and excluded terminally differentiated effector memory CD45RA+ cells. Assay used: immunoSEQ multiplex PCR; TCRdb lists only in-frame clones, some missing. The sample lists about 2.1 million clones; over 85% were seen once. The material sequenced was naive CD8+ T cells from PBMCs. These receptors came from a man between 18 and 35 years old in good health. Some clones in this sample may be carry-over from other donors' samples.

The chain joins TRBV27 to TRBJ1-5, with D hard to call. The CDR3 runs to 13 residues. The V and J ends lost 2 bases and 7 bases respectively, with 9 bases between them. CDR1 and CDR2 (germline): MNHEY, SMNVEV (reference sequence). DNA for the CDR3: TGTGCCAGCAGTTTAAACATTTGGCAGCCCCAGCATTTT. Translating gives CASSLNIWQPQHF.

The chain couples TRBV7-3 to TRBJ2-2; a weak D match, TRBD1 (6 bases). Germline-derived CDR1 and CDR2 are SGHTA and FQGTGA. Trimming shortened V by 3 bases and J by 2 bases, and 16 bases separated the two germline ends. There are 17 residues in the CDR3. The CDR3 bases are TGTGCCAGCAGCTTGGGGGCTGGTCAGGGAAACACCGGGGAGCTGTTTTTT. Protein product: CASSLGAGQGNTGELFF.

V usage is TRBV11-2 and J usage is TRBJ2-1; 8 bases are a match to TRBD2. V trimming: 5 bases; J trimming: 4 bases; junction bases outside the gene matches: 7. This CDR3 contains 15 residues. Germline assignment: CDR1 SGHAT and CDR2 FQNNGV. In DNA, the CDR3 is TGTGCCAGCAGCCTTACTAGCGGCGCTTACAATGAGCAGTTCTTC. Its translation: CASSLTSGAYNEQFF.

This clone was seen just once. This rearrangement joins TRBV7-3 to TRBJ2-1, with D perhaps matching TRBD1 (5 bases). Germline loops: CDR1 SGHTA, CDR2 FQGTGA. V was pared by 5 bases and J by 5 bases, with 19 bases between. The CDR3 extends over 16 amino acids. The CDR3 region is CASSPQEAGIHNEQFF. The CDR3 nucleotides are TGTGCCAGCAGCCCACAGGAAGCAGGAATCCACAATGAGCAGTTCTTC.

V usage is TRBV28 and J usage is TRBJ2-3; the match to TRBD1 covers 7 bases. The germline CDR1 and CDR2 sequences are MDHEN and SYDVKM. After removal of 5 bases from V and 3 bases from J, the junction contained 8 bases not matched to a gene. CDR3 size: 15 residues. CDR3 residues: CASSHHRGGTDTQYF. DNA for the CDR3: TGTGCCAGCAGTCACCACAGGGGTGGAACAGATACGCAGTATTTT. Full variable domain (remainder filled in from reference TRBV28 and TRBJ2-3): DVKVTQSSRYLVKRTGEKVFLECVQDMDHENMFWYRQDPGLGLRLIYFSYDVKMKEKGDIPEGYSVSREKKERFSLILESASTNQTSMYLCASSHHRGGTDTQYFGPGTRLTVL.

The chain employs TRBV6-6 and TRBJ2-5; the D gene is possibly TRBD2 (5 bases). The CDR3 runs to 11 residues. Germline V gene lookup returns CDR1 MNHNY and CDR2 SVGAGI (reference sequence). Trimming shortened V by 11 bases and J by 4 bases, and 11 bases separated the two germline ends. The CDR3 sequence: CAVGDRETQYF. CDR3 coding DNA: TGTGCCGTGGGAGACCGAGAGACCCAGTACTTC.

Concerning this clone: At one of its ends the junction is not consistent with the germline gene, which may arise from a read error. The CDR3 DNA reads TGTGCCAGCAGTCCAATAGCGGGAGGGGAACGTTGCTTC. Protein sequence: CASSPIAGGERCF. This chain links TRBV27 with TRBJ2-7, with 11 bases aligning to TRBD2. The CDR3 runs 13 residues. Germline loops: CDR1 MNHEY, CDR2 SMNVEV (reference sequence).

The rearrangement uses TRBV4-1 and TRBJ2-1, with D perhaps TRBD1 or TRBD2 (5 bases each). CDR1 is MGHRA, CDR2 YSYEKL, per germline. This CDR3 is 16 amino acids long. The V and J ends lost 4 bases and 3 bases respectively, with 16 bases between them. CDR3 sequence: CASSRDGRARYNEQFF. The CDR3 nucleotides are TGCGCCAGCAGCCGGGACGGTCGGGCTCGCTACAATGAGCAGTTCTTC.

This chain uses TRBV25-1 with TRBJ2-5; 8 nucleotides agree with TRBD1. The CDR3 length is 15 residues. The J segment lost 5 bases and the V segment lost 6 bases, leaving 11 bases of the junction unmatched. CDR1 is MGHDK and CDR2 is SYGVNS in the germline V gene. Here the CDR3 DNA reads TGTGCCAGCAGGAAGACAGGGGCCCTCTTGGAGACCCAGTACTTC. Translating it yields CASRKTGALLETQYF.

The rearrangement links TRBV9 to TRBJ2-2, with 8 bases identical to TRBD2. This CDR3 is built from 16 residues. V gave up 4 bases and J gave up 0 bases; unmatched junction bases: 5. Germline V gene sequence: CDR1 SGDLS, CDR2 YYNGEE. The CDR3 coding sequence is TGTGCCAGCAGCCCTCCGGGGGGGTCGAACACCGGGGAGCTGTTTTTT. This translates into CASSPPGGSNTGELFF.

The genes are TRBV28 and TRBJ2-7; TRBD2 might be the D (5 bases). The CDR3 has 14 amino acids. V gave up 5 bases and J gave up 2 bases, with 13 bases separating them. Germline CDR1 and CDR2: MDHEN and SYDVKM. The CDR3 is CASSHGEGPYEQYF. CDR3 nucleotides: TGTGCCAGCAGTCACGGTGAGGGCCCCTACGAGCAGTACTTC. Complete variable domain (other parts from reference TRBV28 and TRBJ2-7): DVKVTQSSRYLVKRTGEKVFLECVQDMDHENMFWYRQDPGLGLRLIYFSYDVKMKEKGDIPEGYSVSREKKERFSLILESASTNQTSMYLCASSHGEGPYEQYFGPGTRLTVT.

The chain is built from TRBV11-2 and TRBJ2-3, with 7 bases that match TRBD2. V lost 2 bases to trimming and J lost 5 bases; unmatched junction nucleotides: 7. The CDR3 contains 15 residues. Germline loops: CDR1 SGHAT, CDR2 FQNNGV. The CDR3 reads CASSLLGRGVDTQYF. CDR3 bases: TGTGCCAGCAGCTTACTGGGGAGGGGAGTAGATACGCAGTATTTT.

The V gene is TRBV27, the J gene TRBJ1-5, with D unresolved. Germline V gives CDR1 MNHEY, CDR2 SMNVEV (reference sequence). This CDR3 region has 12 residues. Trimming took off 6 bases at V and 6 bases at J, with 9 bases between the two ends. The CDR3 spells CASRGGSQPQHF. In nucleotides, the CDR3 is TGTGCCAGCAGGGGAGGGAGTCAGCCCCAGCATTTT.

This sequence joins TRBV15 and TRBJ2-6; 9 bases are a match to TRBD1. This CDR3 spans 21 amino acids. With 2 bases clipped from V and 0 bases from J, the junction kept 14 bases outside the gene matches. Per the germline V gene, CDR1 is LNHNV and CDR2 is YYDKDF (reference sequence). Here the CDR3 reads CATSRPPRRTGDRSGANVLTF. The CDR3 nucleotides are TGTGCCACCAGCAGACCCCCCCGAAGGACAGGGGACCGCTCTGGGGCCAACGTCCTGACTTTC.

This sequence joins TRBV13 and TRBJ2-1; 12 nucleotides align to TRBD2. Losses at the gene ends were 5 bases for V and 4 bases for J; bases not matched to a gene: 6. The CDR3 length is 16 residues. The germline V gene has CDR1 PRHDT and CDR2 FYEKMQ (reference sequence). CDR3 region: CASSPPTSGRYNEQFF. CDR3 DNA sequence: TGTGCCAGCAGCCCCCCCACTAGCGGGAGGTACAATGAGCAGTTCTTC.